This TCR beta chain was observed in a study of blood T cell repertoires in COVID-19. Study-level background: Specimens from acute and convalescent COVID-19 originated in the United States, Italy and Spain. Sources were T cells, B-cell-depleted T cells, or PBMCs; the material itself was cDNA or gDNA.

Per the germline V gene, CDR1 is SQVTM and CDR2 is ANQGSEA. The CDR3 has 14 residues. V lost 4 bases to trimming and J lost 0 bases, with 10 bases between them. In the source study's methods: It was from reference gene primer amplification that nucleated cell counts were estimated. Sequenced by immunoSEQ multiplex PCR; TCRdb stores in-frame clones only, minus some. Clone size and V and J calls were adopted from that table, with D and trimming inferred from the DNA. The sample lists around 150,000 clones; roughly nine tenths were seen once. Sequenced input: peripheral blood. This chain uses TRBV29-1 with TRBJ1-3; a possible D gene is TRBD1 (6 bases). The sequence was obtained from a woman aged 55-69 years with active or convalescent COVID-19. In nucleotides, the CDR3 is TGCAGCGTTGCCCCGGACAGCTCTGGAAACACCATATATTTT. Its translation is CSVAPDSSGNTIYF.